The 13 T cell receptor beta chains below all came from one sample that was sequenced in a study of cytomegalovirus exposure and HLA in healthy donors. The PCR used 60 Vbeta and 13 Jbeta primers. Here immunoSEQ multiplex PCR was the method, and the copy in TCRdb shows in-frame clones only, minus some. This sample's table reports roughly 46,000 clones. The material sequenced was PBMCs. These receptors were taken from a woman in her forties in good health and CMV-seronegative.

J is TRBJ2-7 and V is TRBV7-8, with D unresolved. Between the trimmed V and J ends, which lost 1 base and 5 bases, there was a span of 6 bases. Germline CDR1 SGHVS, CDR2 FQNEAQ. CDR3 size: 12 residues. The CDR3 sequence: CASSLDGNEQYF. The DNA for the CDR3 is TGTGCCAGCAGCTTAGACGGTAACGAGCAGTACTTC.

The rearrangement links TRBV19 to TRBJ1-5; possible D gene TRBD1, 5 bases. Trimming removed 5 bases from V and 7 bases from J, with 12 bases in between. CDR1 and CDR2 from the germline V gene are LNHDA and SQIVND (reference sequence). The CDR3 consists of 13 residues. The CDR3 coding sequence is TGTGCCAGTAGTCGCGACAGTATCCAGCCCCAGCATTTT. The encoded protein is CASSRDSIQPQHF.

This chain connects TRBV25-1 to TRBJ2-1, with D uncertain. This CDR3 spans 15 amino acids. Germline V gene sequence: CDR1 MGHDK, CDR2 SYGVNS. With 2 bases removed from V and 2 bases from J, the gap between germline ends came to 10 bases. CDR3 bases: TGTGCCAGCAGTGAACCGGGTTCCCCCTACAATGAGCAGTTCTTC. Its translation is CASSEPGSPYNEQFF.

This chain links TRBV2 with TRBJ1-2; D remains unclear. Looked up from germline, CDR1 is SNHLY and CDR2 is FYNNEI. The length of the CDR3 is 16 residues. V was shortened by 5 bases and J by 0 bases, with 16 bases between the two germline ends. The CDR3 here is CASSPRTATSNYGYTF. CDR3 bases: TGTGCCAGCAGTCCCAGGACTGCAACGTCTAACTATGGCTACACCTTC.

The chain employs TRBV28 and TRBJ2-7; D is uncertain. This CDR3 has 15 amino acids. The germline CDR1 and CDR2 sequences are MDHEN and SYDVKM. V was clipped by 4 bases and J by 1 base, with 14 bases between them. CDR3 DNA sequence: TGTGCCAGCAGTTCACTACGAGGCGGATCCTACGAGCAGTACTTC. This encodes CASSSLRGGSYEQYF.

This chain connects TRBV29-1 to TRBJ2-7; D is unclear. V was pared by 5 bases and J by 0 bases, with 8 bases between. Germline V gene lookup returns CDR1 SQVTM and CDR2 ANQGSEA. CDR3 size: 12 residues. The CDR3 DNA follows: TGCAGCGTTACAAGGAGCTCCTACGAGCAGTACTTC. This translates into CSVTRSSYEQYF.

This chain joins TRBV7-9 and TRBJ2-5, with 8 bases fitting TRBD2. J lost 0 bases, V lost 2 bases, and 2 bases had no gene match. The germline V gene has CDR1 SEHNR and CDR2 FQNEAQ (reference sequence). CDR3 length equals 15 residues. CDR3 loop: CASSLLLADQETQYF. The CDR3 coding sequence is TGTGCCAGCAGCTTATTACTAGCGGACCAAGAGACCCAGTACTTC.

In nucleotides, the CDR3 is TGTGCCTGGAGTGGGGGGGAAAGTGTGATAGATACGCAGTATTTT. Translated: CAWSGGESVIDTQYF. This chain uses TRBV30 with TRBJ2-3; possibly TRBD2 for D (6 bases). Trimming left V 1 base short and J 5 bases short, with 16 bases between. The CDR3 has 15 residues. CDR1 is GTSNPN, CDR2 SVGIG, per germline (reference sequence).

This chain links TRBV11-2 with TRBJ1-1, with no clear D. This CDR3 is built from 14 residues. Germline V gene data show CDR1 as SGHAT and CDR2 as FQNNGV. Trimming removed 4 bases at V and 4 bases at J, with 13 bases between. The CDR3 here is CASSSLLAGTEAFF. DNA of the CDR3: TGTGCCAGCAGCTCGCTACTAGCTGGCACTGAAGCTTTCTTT. Using reference TRBV11-2 and TRBJ1-1 for the parts outside the CDR3, the full variable domain is EAGVAQSPRYKIIEKRQSVAFWCNPISGHATLYWYQQILGQGPKLLIQFQNNGVVDDSQLPKDRFSAERLKGVDSTLKIQPAKLEDSAVYLCASSSLLAGTEAFFGQGTRLTVV.

The chain employs TRBV6-5 and TRBJ2-5; possible D gene TRBD2, 6 bases. V shed 6 bases and J shed 5 bases, with 16 bases lying between them. The CDR3 is 14 residues long. Germline CDR1 and CDR2: MNHEY and SVGAGI. The CDR3 sequence: CASRPREWGETQYF. CDR3 nucleotide sequence: TGTGCCAGCAGACCACGGGAGTGGGGGGAGACCCAGTACTTC.

The rearrangement links TRBV7-3 to TRBJ1-1; 8 bases agree with TRBD1. With 4 bases clipped from V and 5 bases from J, the junction kept 3 bases outside the gene matches. Germline CDR1 SGHTA, CDR2 FQGTGA. The CDR3 length is 13 residues. CDR3 in amino acids: CASSSRQGTEAFF. DNA of the CDR3: TGTGCCAGCAGCTCTCGACAGGGGACTGAAGCTTTCTTT. Based on the CDR3 plus reference TRBV7-3 and TRBJ1-1, the full variable domain is GAGVSQTPSNKVTEKGKYVELRCDPISGHTALYWYRQSLGQGPEFLIYFQGTGAADDSGLPNDRFFAVRPEGSVSTLKIQRTERGDSAVYLCASSSRQGTEAFFGQGTRLTVV.

The chain combines TRBV7-7 with TRBJ2-5; TRBD1 matches at 7 bases. CDR3 size: 14 residues. Germline CDR1 is SSHAT and CDR2 is FNYEAQ (reference sequence). The J segment lost 1 base and the V segment lost 5 bases, leaving 4 bases of the junction unmatched. DNA for the CDR3: TGTGCCAGCAGCCAGGGGACAGTCCAAGAGACCCAGTACTTC. This sequence encodes CASSQGTVQETQYF.

This sequence joins TRBV28 and TRBJ2-1; 8 bases align to TRBD2. Germline assignment: CDR1 MDHEN and CDR2 SYDVKM. The J segment lost 4 bases and the V segment lost 6 bases, leaving 8 bases of the junction unmatched. The CDR3 covers 15 residues. The CDR3 nucleotides read TGTGCCAGCAGCCCCGGGGTAGCGGGATACAATGAGCAGTTCTTC. Translation gives CASSPGVAGYNEQFF.